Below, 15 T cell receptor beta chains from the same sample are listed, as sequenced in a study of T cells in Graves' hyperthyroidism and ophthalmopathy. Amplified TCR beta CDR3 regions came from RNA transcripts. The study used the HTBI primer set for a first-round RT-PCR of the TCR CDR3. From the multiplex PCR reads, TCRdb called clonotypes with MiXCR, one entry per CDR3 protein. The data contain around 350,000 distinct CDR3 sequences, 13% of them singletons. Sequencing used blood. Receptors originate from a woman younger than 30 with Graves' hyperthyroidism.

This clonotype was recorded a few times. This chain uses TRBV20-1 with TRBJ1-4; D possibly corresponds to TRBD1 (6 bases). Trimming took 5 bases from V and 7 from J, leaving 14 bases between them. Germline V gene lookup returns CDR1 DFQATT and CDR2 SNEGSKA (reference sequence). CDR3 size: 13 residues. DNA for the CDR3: TGCAGTGCTGGGGGCGGGTTGAGTGAAAAACTGTTTTTT. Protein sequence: CSAGGGLSEKLFF.

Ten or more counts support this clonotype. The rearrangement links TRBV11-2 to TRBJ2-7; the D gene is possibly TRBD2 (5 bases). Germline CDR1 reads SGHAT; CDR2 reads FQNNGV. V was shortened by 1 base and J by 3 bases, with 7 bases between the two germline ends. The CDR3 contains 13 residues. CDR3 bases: TGTGCCAGCAGCTTAGTTGCGGGCTACGAGCAGTACTTC. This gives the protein CASSLVAGYEQYF.

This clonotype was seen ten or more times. CDR3: CASRGKVIDEQFF. CDR3 bases: TGTGCCAGCAGGGGAAAGGTTATCGATGAGCAGTTCTTC. V is TRBV13 and J is TRBJ2-1; D is unresolved. The CDR3 is 13 amino acids. Germline V gene data show CDR1 as PRHDT and CDR2 as FYEKMQ (reference sequence). V dropped 6 bases and J dropped 8 bases, with 14 bases sitting between them.

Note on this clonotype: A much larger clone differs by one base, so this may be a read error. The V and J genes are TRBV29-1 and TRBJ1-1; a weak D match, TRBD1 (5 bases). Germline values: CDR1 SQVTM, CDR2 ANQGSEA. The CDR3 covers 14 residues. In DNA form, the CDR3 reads TGCGGCGTAGCCGCACGCGGGGGGGGCACTGAAGCTTTCTTT. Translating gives CGVAARGGGTEAFF. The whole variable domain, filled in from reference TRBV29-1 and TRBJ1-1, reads SAVISQKPSRDICQRGTSLTIQCQVDSQVTMMFWYRQQPGQSLTLIATANQGSEATYESGFVIDKFPISRPNLTFSTLTVSNMSPEDSSIYLCGVAARGGGTEAFFGQGTRLTVV.

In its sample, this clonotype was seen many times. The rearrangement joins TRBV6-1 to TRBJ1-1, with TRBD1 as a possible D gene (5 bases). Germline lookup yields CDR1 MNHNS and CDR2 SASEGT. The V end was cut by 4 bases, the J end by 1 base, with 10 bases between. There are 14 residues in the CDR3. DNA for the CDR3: TGTGCCAGCAGTGGGGCAGGGTCGAACACTGAAGCTTTCTTT. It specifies CASSGAGSNTEAFF.

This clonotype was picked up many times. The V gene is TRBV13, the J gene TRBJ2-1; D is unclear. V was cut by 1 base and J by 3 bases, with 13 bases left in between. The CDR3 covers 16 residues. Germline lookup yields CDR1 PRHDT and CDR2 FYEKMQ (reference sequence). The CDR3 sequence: CASSLEEDAYYNEQFF. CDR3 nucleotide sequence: TGTGCCAGCAGCTTAGAGGAAGACGCGTACTACAATGAGCAGTTCTTC.

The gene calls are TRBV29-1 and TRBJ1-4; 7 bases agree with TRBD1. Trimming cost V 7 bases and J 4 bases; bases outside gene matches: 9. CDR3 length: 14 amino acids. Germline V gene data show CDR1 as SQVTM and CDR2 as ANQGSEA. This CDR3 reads CSALPGTDNEKLFF. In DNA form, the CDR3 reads TGCAGCGCTTTACCCGGGACAGATAATGAAAAACTGTTTTTT.

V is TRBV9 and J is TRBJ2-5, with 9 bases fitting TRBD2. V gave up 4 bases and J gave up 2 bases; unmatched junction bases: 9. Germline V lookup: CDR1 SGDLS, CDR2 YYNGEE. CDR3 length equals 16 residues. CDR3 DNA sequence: TGTGCCAGCAGCCCTAATAGCGGGGGAGTTCAAGAGACCCAGTACTTC. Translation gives CASSPNSGGVQETQYF.

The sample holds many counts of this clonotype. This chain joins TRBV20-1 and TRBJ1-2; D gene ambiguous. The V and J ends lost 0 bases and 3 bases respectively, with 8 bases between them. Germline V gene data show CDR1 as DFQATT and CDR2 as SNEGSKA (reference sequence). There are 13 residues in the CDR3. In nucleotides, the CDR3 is TGCAGTGCTAGAGATCGGAGTCACTATGGCTACACCTTC. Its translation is CSARDRSHYGYTF.

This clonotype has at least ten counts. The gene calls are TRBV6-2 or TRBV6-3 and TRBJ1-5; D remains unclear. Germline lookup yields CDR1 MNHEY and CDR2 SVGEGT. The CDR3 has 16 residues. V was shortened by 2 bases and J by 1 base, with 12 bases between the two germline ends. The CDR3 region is CASSYIAVGSNQPQHF. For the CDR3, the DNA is TGTGCCAGCAGTTACATTGCTGTAGGGAGCAATCAGCCCCAGCATTTT.

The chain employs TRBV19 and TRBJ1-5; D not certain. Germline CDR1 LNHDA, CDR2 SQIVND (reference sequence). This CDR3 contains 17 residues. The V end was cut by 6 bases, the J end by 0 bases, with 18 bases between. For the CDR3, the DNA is TGTGCCAGTAGACCTTCGGCAGGAGGCTATAGCAATCAGCCCCAGCATTTT. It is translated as CASRPSAGGYSNQPQHF.

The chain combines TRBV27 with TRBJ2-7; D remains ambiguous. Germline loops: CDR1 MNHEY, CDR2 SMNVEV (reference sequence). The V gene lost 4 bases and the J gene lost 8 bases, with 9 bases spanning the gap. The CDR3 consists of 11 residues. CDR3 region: CASSSLVQQYF. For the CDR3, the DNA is TGTGCCAGCAGTTCTTTGGTACAGCAGTACTTC.

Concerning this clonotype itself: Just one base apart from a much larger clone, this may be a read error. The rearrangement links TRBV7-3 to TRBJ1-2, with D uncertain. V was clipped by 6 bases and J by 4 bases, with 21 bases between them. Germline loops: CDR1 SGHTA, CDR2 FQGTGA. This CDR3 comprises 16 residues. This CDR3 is CASSHYRPPEAYGYTF. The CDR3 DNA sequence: TGTGCCAGCAGTCACTACCGGCCCCCGGAAGCCTATGGCTACACCTTC.

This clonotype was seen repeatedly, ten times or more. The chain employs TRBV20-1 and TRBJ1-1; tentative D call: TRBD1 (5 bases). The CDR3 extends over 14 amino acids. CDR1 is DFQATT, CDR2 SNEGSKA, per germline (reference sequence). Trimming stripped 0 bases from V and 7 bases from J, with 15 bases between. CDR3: CSARDWGGLREAFF. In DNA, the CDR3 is TGCAGTGCTAGAGACTGGGGGGGATTGCGTGAAGCTTTCTTT.

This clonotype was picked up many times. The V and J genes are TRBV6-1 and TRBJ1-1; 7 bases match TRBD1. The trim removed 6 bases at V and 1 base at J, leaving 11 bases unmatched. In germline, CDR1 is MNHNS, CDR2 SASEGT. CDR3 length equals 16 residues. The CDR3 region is CASSFRGRQGNTEAFF. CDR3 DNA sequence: TGTGCCAGCAGCTTTAGAGGGCGACAGGGGAACACTGAAGCTTTCTTT.